The 21 T cell receptor beta chains presented below share a single source sample, sequenced in a study of radiation and T cells in renal cell carcinoma. Time point given: blood 4 weeks post-SBRT, at nephrectomy. Specified treatment: 15 Gy SBRT to primary tumor, nephrectomy 4 weeks later. The method was immunoSEQ multiplex PCR; TCRdb's version includes in-frame clones alone and lacks a portion of them. The sample shows just over 95,000 clones, about 79% of them seen only once. Sequencing was performed on blood, taken from a patient whose treatment included radiotherapy and nephrectomy. All receptors derive from a man in his fifties or sixties with renal cell carcinoma.

Here the CDR3 DNA reads TGTGCCAGCAGTTCCGGGACTAGCGGGAACGAGCAGTACTTC. Its translation is CASSSGTSGNEQYF. The J gene is TRBJ2-7, the V gene TRBV6-5, with 13 nucleotides matching TRBD2. Losses at the gene ends were 4 bases for V and 5 bases for J; bases not matched to a gene: 2. The CDR3 covers 14 residues. Germline V CDR1 and CDR2: MNHEY, SVGAGI.

This clone has only one observation. The chain joins TRBV7-3 to TRBJ2-5, with 7 bases identical to TRBD1. This CDR3 contains 14 residues. CDR1 is SGHTA, CDR2 FQGTGA, per germline. V lost 6 bases, J lost 2 bases, and 6 bases stayed unmatched. The CDR3 here is CASSPTGAQETQYF. In DNA form, the CDR3 reads TGTGCCAGCAGTCCTACAGGGGCACAAGAGACCCAGTACTTC.

The genes are TRBV5-4 and TRBJ2-7; D gene unclear. Between the trimmed V and J ends, which lost 4 bases and 3 bases, there was a span of 14 bases. The germline CDR1 and CDR2 sequences are SGHNT and YYREEE (reference sequence). The CDR3 has 14 residues. The DNA of the CDR3 is TGTGCCAGCAGCCCTACGCCAGACGTCTACGAGCAGTACTTC. It specifies CASSPTPDVYEQYF. The full variable domain, completed using reference TRBV5-4 and TRBJ2-7, is ETGVTQSPTHLIKTRGQQVTLRCSSQSGHNTVSWYQQALGQGPQFIFQYYREEENGRGNFPPRFSGLQFPNYSSELNVNALELDDSALYLCASSPTPDVYEQYFGPGTRLTVT.

V usage is TRBV29-1 and J usage is TRBJ2-1, with no clear D. The CDR3 has 14 amino acids. V lost 4 bases and J 3 bases, leaving 13 bases between the germline ends. The V gene's germline CDR1 is SQVTM and CDR2 ANQGSEA. The CDR3 DNA follows: TGCAGCGTTGTTGGGAAGGAATACTACAATGAGCAGTTCTTC. Amino acid sequence: CSVVGKEYYNEQFF.

For the CDR3, the DNA is TGTGCCAGCAGCTCCCGACAGGGGGATGGCACAGATACGCAGTATTTT. Encoded protein: CASSSRQGDGTDTQYF. This chain uses TRBV5-4 with TRBJ2-3; 9 bases are a match to TRBD1. V shed 3 bases and J 1 base; nucleotides not matched to a gene: 6. There are 16 residues in the CDR3. The germline CDR1 and CDR2 sequences are SGHNT and YYREEE (reference sequence).

The chain links TRBV30 to TRBJ1-2, with D perhaps TRBD1 (5 bases). The ends were cut back, 2 bases at V and 3 bases at J, with 16 bases in the middle. Germline V lookup: CDR1 GTSNPN, CDR2 SVGIG (reference sequence). CDR3 length: 15 amino acids. CDR3 region: CAWSSGQGWDYGYTF. The CDR3 DNA reads TGTGCCTGGAGTTCAGGTCAGGGCTGGGACTATGGCTACACCTTC. Variable domain in full (rest from reference TRBV30 and TRBJ1-2): SQTIHQWPATLVQPVGSPLSLECTVEGTSNPNLYWYRQAAGRGLQLLFYSVGIGQISSEVPQNLSASRPQDRQFILSSKKLLLSDSGFYLCAWSSGQGWDYGYTFGSGTRLTVV.

The rearrangement links TRBV2 to TRBJ2-4; a weak D match, TRBD2 (5 bases). Germline assignment: CDR1 SNHLY and CDR2 FYNNEI. V was cut by 0 bases and J by 0 bases, with 6 bases left in between. The CDR3 contains 15 residues. This chain's CDR3 is CASSEARVAKNIQYF. The CDR3 DNA is TGTGCCAGCAGTGAAGCGAGGGTAGCCAAAAACATTCAGTACTTC.

The J gene is TRBJ1-3, the V gene TRBV5-8, with D perhaps TRBD1 (6 bases). V dropped 3 bases and J dropped 0 bases, with 10 bases sitting between them. Germline assignment: CDR1 SGHTS and CDR2 YDEGEE. CDR3 length: 15 residues. The chain's CDR3 is CASSSTGSSGNTIYF. CDR3 DNA: TGTGCCAGCAGCTCGACAGGCAGCTCTGGAAACACCATATATTTT.

The V gene is TRBV18, the J gene TRBJ1-1; possibly TRBD1 for D (5 bases). The germline CDR1 and CDR2 sequences are KGHSH and LQKENI. This CDR3 contains 15 residues. V was pared by 6 bases and J by 4 bases, with 18 bases between. CDR3 amino acids: CASSPTEAGGTEAFF. The CDR3 region has the DNA TGTGCCAGCTCCCCAACGGAGGCTGGGGGCACTGAAGCTTTCTTT.

This clone turned up a few times. The rearrangement uses TRBV23-1 and TRBJ1-5, with D possibly matching TRBD1 (5 bases). TRBV23-1 is an open reading frame whose function is uncertain. With 0 bases removed from V and 0 bases from J, the gap between germline ends came to 12 bases. There are 17 residues in the CDR3. The CDR3: CASSQSEGTTSNQPQHF. The CDR3 region has the DNA TGCGCCAGCAGTCAATCGGAAGGGACTACTAGCAATCAGCCCCAGCATTTT.

The chain combines TRBV7-9 with TRBJ2-7, with 9 bases lining up with TRBD2. Germline CDR1 and CDR2: SEHNR and FQNEAQ (reference sequence). V dropped 1 base and J dropped 6; count of bases not matched to a gene: 7. CDR3 length: 15 amino acids. CDR3 in amino acids: CASSLEGGRVSEQYF. The DNA of the CDR3 is TGTGCCAGCAGCTTAGAAGGCGGGAGGGTGAGCGAGCAGTACTTC.

Here the CDR3 DNA reads TGTGCCTGGACTGTAGGGGGGCCGGAGACCCAGTACTTC. It encodes CAWTVGGPETQYF. The chain is built from TRBV30 and TRBJ2-5, with D perhaps TRBD1 or TRBD2 (6 bases each). CDR3 length equals 13 residues. Germline assignment: CDR1 GTSNPN and CDR2 SVGIG (reference sequence). Trimming left V 4 bases short and J 5 bases short, with 14 bases between.

This sequence joins TRBV11-1 and TRBJ2-1, with 13 bases lining up with TRBD2. The length of the CDR3 is 15 residues. In germline, CDR1 is SGHAT, CDR2 FQDESV (reference sequence). Unmatched junction bases numbered 2, after V lost 1 base and J lost 8 bases. CDR3: CASSLGTSGSDEQFF. The DNA for the CDR3 is TGTGCCAGCAGCTTAGGGACTAGCGGGAGTGATGAGCAGTTCTTC.

This chain uses TRBV28 with TRBJ2-2; D unresolved. Germline CDR1 MDHEN, CDR2 SYDVKM. This CDR3 contains 14 residues. Trimming shortened V by 2 bases and J by 6 bases, and 10 bases separated the two germline ends. The CDR3 DNA reads as TGTGCCAGCAGTTTAGGGCTAGTCCCCGGGGAGCTGTTTTTT. Residues: CASSLGLVPGELFF.

The chain links TRBV6-6 to TRBJ2-7, with 10 positions matching TRBD1. Germline V gene sequence: CDR1 MNHNY, CDR2 SVGAGI (reference sequence). The CDR3 sequence is 15 residues long. Trimming removed 6 bases from V and 3 bases from J; junction bases left unmatched: 8. CDR3: CASSFRDRGIYEQYF. CDR3 nucleotide sequence: TGTGCCAGCAGCTTCCGGGACAGGGGTATCTACGAGCAGTACTTC.

This clone occurred once. The chain carries TRBV5-1 and TRBJ2-5; a possible D gene is TRBD2 (6 bases). Looked up from germline, CDR1 is SGHRS and CDR2 is YFSETQ. The length of the CDR3 is 12 residues. Trimming stripped 4 bases from V and 7 bases from J, with 11 bases between. CDR3 protein: CASSREEPTQYF. CDR3 coding DNA: TGCGCCAGCAGCAGGGAGGAGCCGACCCAGTACTTC.

The chain has TRBV9 and TRBJ2-5; a weak D match, TRBD2 (5 bases). V lost 5 bases to trimming and J lost 3 bases, with 14 bases between them. The CDR3 has 14 residues. Germline CDR1 and CDR2: SGDLS and YYNGEE. CDR3 sequence (DNA): TGTGCCAGCAGTCCCCCCGGGGTGGAAGAGACCCAGTACTTC. Residues: CASSPPGVEETQYF. The whole variable domain, filled in from reference TRBV9 and TRBJ2-5, reads DSGVTQTPKHLITATGQRVTLRCSPRSGDLSVYWYQQSLDQGLQFLIQYYNGEERAKGNILERFSAQQFPDLHSELNLSSLELGDSALYFCASSPPGVEETQYFGPGTRLLVL.

The sample holds one count of this clone. This sequence joins TRBV6-1 and TRBJ2-7; TRBD1 might be the D (6 bases). The V gene's germline CDR1 is MNHNS and CDR2 SASEGT. This CDR3 spans 14 amino acids. V shed 5 bases and J shed 2 bases, with 13 bases lying between them. The CDR3 sequence is CASSRDQGPYEQYF. CDR3 in DNA: TGTGCCAGCAGTCGGGATCAGGGGCCCTACGAGCAGTACTTC.

The V and J genes are TRBV5-1 and TRBJ1-6; the match to TRBD1 covers 11 bases. The CDR3 runs 15 residues. Trimming at V came to 0 bases and at J to 9 bases, leaving 2 bases not matched to a gene. Germline-derived CDR1 and CDR2 are SGHRS and YFSETQ. CDR3 sequence: CASSLAGTGGSPLHF. The CDR3 DNA reads as TGCGCCAGCAGCTTGGCGGGGACAGGGGGTTCACCCCTCCACTTT. Variable domain in full (rest from reference TRBV5-1 and TRBJ1-6): KAGVTQTPRYLIKTRGQQVTLSCSPISGHRSVSWYQQTPGQGLQFLFEYFSETQRNKGNFPGRFSGRQFSNSRSEMNVSTLELGDSALYLCASSLAGTGGSPLHFGNGTRLTVT.

The chain has TRBV5-1 and TRBJ2-5; no clear D. CDR1 is SGHRS, CDR2 YFSETQ, per germline. The CDR3 consists of 11 residues. The V gene lost 7 bases and the J gene lost 5 bases, with 9 bases spanning the gap. CDR3 sequence: CASSHIETQYF. The CDR3 nucleotides read TGCGCCAGCTCCCATATTGAGACCCAGTACTTC.

In its sample, this clone was seen a few times. This sequence joins TRBV6-1 and TRBJ2-5, with a weak D call TRBD2 (5 bases). V gave up 8 bases and J gave up 4 bases, with 14 bases separating them. This CDR3 has 13 amino acids. Germline values: CDR1 MNHNS, CDR2 SASEGT. This CDR3 reads CASARGWRETQYF. The CDR3 DNA sequence: TGTGCCAGCGCCCGCGGGTGGCGAGAGACCCAGTACTTC.